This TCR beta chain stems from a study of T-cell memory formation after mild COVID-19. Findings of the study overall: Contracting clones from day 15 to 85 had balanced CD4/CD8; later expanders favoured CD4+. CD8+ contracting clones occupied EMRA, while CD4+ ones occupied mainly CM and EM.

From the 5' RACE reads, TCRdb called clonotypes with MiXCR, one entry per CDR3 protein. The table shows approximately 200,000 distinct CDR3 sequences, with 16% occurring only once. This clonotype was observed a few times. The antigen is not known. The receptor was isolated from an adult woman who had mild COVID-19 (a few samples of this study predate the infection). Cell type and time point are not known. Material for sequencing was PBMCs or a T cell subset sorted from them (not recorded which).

CDR3 residues: CASSLGGQGDYGYTF. The CDR3, as DNA: TGTGCCAGCAGCTTAGGAGGGCAGGGGGACTATGGCTACACCTTC. The genes are TRBV7-6 and TRBJ1-2, with 7 bases identical to TRBD1. The junction had 5 bases not matched to a gene; V was cut back by 1 base and J by 3 bases. The CDR3 totals 15 residues. Germline CDR1 SGHVS, CDR2 FNYEAQ.